The T cell receptor beta chain under discussion was sequenced for a study of T cell responses to AZD1222 COVID-19 vaccine (TCRdb year 2021). Looking at the study overall: A total of approximately 250 trial participants underwent TCR sequencing, of whom about 200 had received two doses of AZD1222 and about 25 had received two doses of the MenACWY control vaccine. Enrollment into the trials was organized by age into subgroups of 18-55, 56-69 and 70-plus years, and those subgroups contained approximately 150, 30 and 60 TCR-sequenced participants, respectively.

The CDR3 regions of human TCRbeta chains were analyzed by immunosequencing. For the original study's pipeline: TCRs in the repertoires were matched against a reference library of SARS-CoV-2-specific TCRs that had been generated with the MIRA antigen-specificity platform. Breadth meant the fraction of unique TCRs that were SARS-CoV-2-associated, whereas depth meant the fraction of total T cells that were SARS-CoV-2-associated. Using the MIRA data, each spike-specific TCR was assigned both to the spike region to which the TCR was reactive and to a CD4 or CD8 class. Log10-transformed breadth and depth values were compared by one-way ANOVA with Sidak's multiple comparisons tests. Sourced from immuneACCESS, this table was stored by TCRdb with only in-frame sequences that have V and J called. A share of the clones is absent; for the studies checked, an unresolved V gene accounts for under half, and the remainder has no known explanation. V and J calls and clone size are copied from that table; D and trimming were computed from the DNA. For this sample there are over 150,000 clones; 85% to 95% appear just once. In total, the top ten clones hold about 1% of the sample.

According to the germline V gene, CDR1 reads SGHTA and CDR2 reads FQGNSA. The CDR3 goes from the cysteine to the phenylalanine over 14 residues. CDR3 DNA only is kept here, 42 bases in frame from base 1. V is pared back by 6 bases and J by 2 bases, with 13 bases lying between the germline termini. A note on this clone: The clone's antigen remains unknown. There are no base qualities to consult, and no much larger clone falls within one base.

The sample's time point label, decoded: about 28 days (+/-7) after the second vaccine dose. In light of the paper, this sample's treatment or condition label describes: meningococcal conjugate vaccine given as trial control. The vaccinee samples were drawn from two UK trials, COV001 and COV002, one of which was a single-blind randomized controlled phase 2/3 trial testing AZD1222 (ChAdOx1 nCoV-19) in healthy adults. For TCRbeta chain sequencing, PBMC samples from trial participants were taken at day 0 and at day 28 after the second dose. Overall results and qualifications from the work: The 56-69-year group was small, and its depth increase did not reach significance, likely because of low power. After two AZD1222 doses, both the breadth and the depth of spike-specific TCRs were significantly higher than at day 0 and than in MenACWY recipients. Only five or six AZD1222 recipients were SARS-CoV-2 seropositive at baseline, limiting conclusions about previously exposed vaccinees. Nearly half of unique spike-specific TCRs reportedly recognized epitopes outside regions mutated in the B.1.351 and B.1.1.7 variants. Participants were mostly white British and included more females than males, and it was suggested by the authors that clonal diversity may have been underestimated. Because no day 14 peak-response samples were available, the repertoires could be characterized only after the peak T cell response. Vaccine-associated CD4 TCRs spanned the whole spike protein, with dominant responses in regions 160-218 and 743-854.

The TCR sequence derives from an adult who received the MenACWY meningococcal vaccine as a control. The material sequenced was peripheral blood, taken 28 days after the second dose of the MenACWY control vaccine. In this chain, TRBV7-2 is recombined with TRBJ1-1; TRBD1 might be the D gene, on 5 matching bases. The encoded CDR3 is CASRPRAGNTEAFF. The nucleotide sequence is given as TGTGCCAGCAGGCCCAGGGCGGGAAACACTGAAGCTTTCTTT.